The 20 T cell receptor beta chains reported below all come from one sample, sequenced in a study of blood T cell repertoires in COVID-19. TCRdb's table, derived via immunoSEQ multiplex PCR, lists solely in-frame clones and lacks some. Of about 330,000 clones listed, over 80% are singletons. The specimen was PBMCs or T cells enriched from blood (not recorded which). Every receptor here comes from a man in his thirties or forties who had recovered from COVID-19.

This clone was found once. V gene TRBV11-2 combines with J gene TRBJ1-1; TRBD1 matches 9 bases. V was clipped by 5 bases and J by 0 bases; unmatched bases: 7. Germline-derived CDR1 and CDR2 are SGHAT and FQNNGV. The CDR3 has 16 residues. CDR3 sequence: CASSGRTGAMNTEAFF. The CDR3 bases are TGTGCCAGCAGCGGCCGGACAGGGGCCATGAACACTGAAGCTTTCTTT.

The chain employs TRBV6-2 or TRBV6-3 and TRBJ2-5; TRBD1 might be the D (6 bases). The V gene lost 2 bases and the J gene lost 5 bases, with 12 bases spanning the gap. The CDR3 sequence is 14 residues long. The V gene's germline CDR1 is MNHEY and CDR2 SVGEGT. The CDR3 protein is CASSYEGRGETQYF. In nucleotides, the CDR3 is TGTGCCAGCAGTTACGAGGGAAGGGGGGAGACCCAGTACTTC.

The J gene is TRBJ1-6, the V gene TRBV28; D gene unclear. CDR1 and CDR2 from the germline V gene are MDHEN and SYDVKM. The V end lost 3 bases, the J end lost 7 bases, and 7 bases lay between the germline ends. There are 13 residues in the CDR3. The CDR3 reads CASSFSENSPLHF. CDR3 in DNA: TGTGCCAGCAGTTTTTCGGAGAATTCACCCCTCCACTTT.

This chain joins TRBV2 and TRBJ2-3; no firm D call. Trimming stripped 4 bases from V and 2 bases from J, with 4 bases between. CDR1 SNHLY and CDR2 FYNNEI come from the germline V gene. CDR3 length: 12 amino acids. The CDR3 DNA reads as TGTGCCAGCAGTGTCTCCACAGATACGCAGTATTTT. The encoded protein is CASSVSTDTQYF.

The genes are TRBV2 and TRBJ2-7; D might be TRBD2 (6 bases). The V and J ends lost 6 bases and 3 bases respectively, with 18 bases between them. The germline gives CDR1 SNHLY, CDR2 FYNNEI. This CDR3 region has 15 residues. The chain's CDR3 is CASSLGAGYNYEQYF. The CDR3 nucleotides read TGTGCCAGCAGCCTTGGGGCGGGGTATAACTACGAGCAGTACTTC. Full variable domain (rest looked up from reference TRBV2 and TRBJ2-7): EPEVTQTPSHQVTQMGQEVILRCVPISNHLYFYWYRQILGQKVEFLVSFYNNEISEKSEIFDDQFSVERPDGSNFTLKIRSTKLEDSAMYFCASSLGAGYNYEQYFGPGTRLTVT.

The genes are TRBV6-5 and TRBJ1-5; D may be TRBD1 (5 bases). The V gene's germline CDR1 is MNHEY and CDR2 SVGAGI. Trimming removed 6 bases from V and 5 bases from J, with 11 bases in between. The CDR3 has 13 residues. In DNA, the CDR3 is TGTGCCAGCAGACCCGACAGTTATCAGCCCCAGCATTTT. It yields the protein CASRPDSYQPQHF.

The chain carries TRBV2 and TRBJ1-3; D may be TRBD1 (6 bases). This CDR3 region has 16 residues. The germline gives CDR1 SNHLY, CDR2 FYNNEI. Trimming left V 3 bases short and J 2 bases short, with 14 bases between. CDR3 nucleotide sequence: TGTGCCAGCAGTGAGTTAGGGGGAATAGCTGGAAACACCATATATTTT. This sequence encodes CASSELGGIAGNTIYF. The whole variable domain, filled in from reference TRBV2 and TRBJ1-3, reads EPEVTQTPSHQVTQMGQEVILRCVPISNHLYFYWYRQILGQKVEFLVSFYNNEISEKSEIFDDQFSVERPDGSNFTLKIRSTKLEDSAMYFCASSELGGIAGNTIYFGEGSWLTVV.

CDR3 residues: CASSPGTRSLNEQFF. The CDR3 bases are TGCGCCAGCAGCCCAGGGACTAGGTCTCTCAATGAGCAGTTCTTC. The chain employs TRBV5-1 and TRBJ2-1; TRBD2 matches at 8 bases. Germline V gives CDR1 SGHRS, CDR2 YFSETQ. The CDR3 sequence is 15 residues long. The V segment lost 4 bases and the J segment 6 bases; nucleotides outside the gene matches: 9. Combining the CDR3 with reference TRBV5-1 and TRBJ2-1 gives the whole variable domain KAGVTQTPRYLIKTRGQQVTLSCSPISGHRSVSWYQQTPGQGLQFLFEYFSETQRNKGNFPGRFSGRQFSNSRSEMNVSTLELGDSALYLCASSPGTRSLNEQFFGPGTRLTVL.

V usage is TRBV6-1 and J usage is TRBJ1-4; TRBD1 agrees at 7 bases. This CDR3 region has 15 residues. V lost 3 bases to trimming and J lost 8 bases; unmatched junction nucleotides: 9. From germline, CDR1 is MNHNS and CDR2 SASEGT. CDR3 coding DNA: TGTGCCAGCAGTGAGGGGAAAGCAGGGGGGGAAAAACTGTTTTTT. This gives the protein CASSEGKAGGEKLFF.

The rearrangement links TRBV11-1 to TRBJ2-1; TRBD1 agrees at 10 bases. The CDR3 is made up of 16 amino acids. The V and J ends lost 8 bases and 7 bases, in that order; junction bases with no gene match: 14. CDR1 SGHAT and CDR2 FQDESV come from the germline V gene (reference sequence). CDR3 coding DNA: TGTGCCAGCTCCTCTTCACAGGGACAGGGGAGGAATGAGCAGTTCTTC. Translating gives CASSSSQGQGRNEQFF.

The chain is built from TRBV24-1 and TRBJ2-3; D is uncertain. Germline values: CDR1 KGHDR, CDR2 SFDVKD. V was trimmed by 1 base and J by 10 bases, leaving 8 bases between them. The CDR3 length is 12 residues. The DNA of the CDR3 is TGTGCCACCAGTGATTTAGAGTGGTCGCAGTATTTT. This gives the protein CATSDLEWSQYF.

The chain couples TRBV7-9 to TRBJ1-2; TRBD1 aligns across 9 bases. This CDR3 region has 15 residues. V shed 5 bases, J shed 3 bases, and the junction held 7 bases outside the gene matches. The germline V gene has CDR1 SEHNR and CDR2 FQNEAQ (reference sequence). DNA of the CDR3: TGTGCCAGCAGCGTCGGACAGGGGCCCTACTATGGCTACACCTTC. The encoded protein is CASSVGQGPYYGYTF. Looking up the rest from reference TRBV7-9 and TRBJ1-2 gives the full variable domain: DTGVSQNPRHKITKRGQNVTFRCDPISEHNRLYWYRQTLGQGPEFLTYFQNEAQLEKSRLLSDRFSAERPKGSFSTLEIQRTEQGDSAMYLCASSVGQGPYYGYTFGSGTRLTVV.

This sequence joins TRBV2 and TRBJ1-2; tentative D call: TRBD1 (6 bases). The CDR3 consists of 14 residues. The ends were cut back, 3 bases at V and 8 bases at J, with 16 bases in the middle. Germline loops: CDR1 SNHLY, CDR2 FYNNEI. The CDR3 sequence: CASSDGRGKSGYTF. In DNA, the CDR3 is TGTGCCAGCAGTGATGGCAGGGGTAAATCAGGCTACACCTTC. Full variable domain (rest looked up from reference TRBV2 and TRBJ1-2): EPEVTQTPSHQVTQMGQEVILRCVPISNHLYFYWYRQILGQKVEFLVSFYNNEISEKSEIFDDQFSVERPDGSNFTLKIRSTKLEDSAMYFCASSDGRGKSGYTFGSGTRLTVV.

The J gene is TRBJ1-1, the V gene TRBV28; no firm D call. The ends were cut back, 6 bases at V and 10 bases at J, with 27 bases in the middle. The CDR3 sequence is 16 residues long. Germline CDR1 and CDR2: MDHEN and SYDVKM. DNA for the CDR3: TGTGCCAGCAGCGAGCCTTACCTGGATACTACCCCCGGAGCTTTCTTT. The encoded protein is CASSEPYLDTTPGAFF.

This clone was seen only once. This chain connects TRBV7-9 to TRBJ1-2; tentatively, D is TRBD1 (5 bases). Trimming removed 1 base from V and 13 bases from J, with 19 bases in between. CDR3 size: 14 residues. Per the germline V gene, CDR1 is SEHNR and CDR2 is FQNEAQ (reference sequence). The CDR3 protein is CASSLVGVKGRATF. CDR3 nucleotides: TGTGCCAGCAGCTTAGTAGGGGTGAAGGGGAGGGCCACCTTC.

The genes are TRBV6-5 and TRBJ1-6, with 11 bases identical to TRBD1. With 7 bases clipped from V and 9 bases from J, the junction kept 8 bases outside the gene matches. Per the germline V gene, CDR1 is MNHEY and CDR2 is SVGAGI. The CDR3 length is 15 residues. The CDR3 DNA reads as TGTGCCAGCAACCCCTCCGGGACAGGGGGTTCACCCCTCCACTTT. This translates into CASNPSGTGGSPLHF.

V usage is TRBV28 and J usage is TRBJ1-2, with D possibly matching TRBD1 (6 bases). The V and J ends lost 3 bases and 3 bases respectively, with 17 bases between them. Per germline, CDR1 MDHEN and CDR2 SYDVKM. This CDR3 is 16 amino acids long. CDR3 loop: CASSFGDRLVHYGYTF. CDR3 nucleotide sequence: TGTGCCAGCAGTTTCGGAGACAGGCTCGTTCACTATGGCTACACCTTC.

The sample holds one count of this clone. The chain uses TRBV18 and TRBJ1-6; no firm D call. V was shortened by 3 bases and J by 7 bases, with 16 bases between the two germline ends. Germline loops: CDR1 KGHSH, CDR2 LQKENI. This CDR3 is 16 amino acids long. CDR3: CASSPAGLAANSPLHF. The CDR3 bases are TGTGCCAGCTCACCTGCCGGGCTAGCCGCGAATTCACCCCTCCACTTT.

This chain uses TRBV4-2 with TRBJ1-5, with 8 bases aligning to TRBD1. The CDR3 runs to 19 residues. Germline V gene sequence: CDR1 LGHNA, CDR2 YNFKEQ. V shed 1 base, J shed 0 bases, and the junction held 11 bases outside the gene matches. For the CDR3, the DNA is TGTGCCAGCAGCCAAGTATTTCAGGGGGCGGGAACTAGCAATCAGCCCCAGCATTTT. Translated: CASSQVFQGAGTSNQPQHF.

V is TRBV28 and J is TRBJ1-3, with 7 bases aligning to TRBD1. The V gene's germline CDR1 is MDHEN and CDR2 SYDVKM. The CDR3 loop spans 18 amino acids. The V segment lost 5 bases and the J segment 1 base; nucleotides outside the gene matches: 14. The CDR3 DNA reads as TGTGCCAGCAGTCTGGACAGGTTTAGTGGGGATTCTGGAAACACCATATATTTT. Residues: CASSLDRFSGDSGNTIYF. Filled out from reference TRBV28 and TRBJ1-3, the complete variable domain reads DVKVTQSSRYLVKRTGEKVFLECVQDMDHENMFWYRQDPGLGLRLIYFSYDVKMKEKGDIPEGYSVSREKKERFSLILESASTNQTSMYLCASSLDRFSGDSGNTIYFGEGSWLTVV.